This is a list of T cell receptor beta chains from one sample in a study of OX40 agonist ivuxolimab in advanced cancers. TCRdb's table, derived via immunoSEQ multiplex PCR, lists solely in-frame clones and lacks some. The table records about 89,000 clones, approximately 86% of them present only once. The sequencing used CD4+ or CD8+ T cells sorted from blood, collected in a trial of the OX40 agonist ivuxolimab. Receptors were obtained from an adult with an advanced solid tumor such as melanoma, head and neck, liver or kidney cancer. The CDR3 runs from the conserved cysteine through the conserved F or W. The D gene is left open where the match is weak. Clone size is not always given. Where it is, it says once, few, many or a class for expanded clones.

D gene: NA; V gene: TRBV6-1; J gene: TRBJ2-1; clone size: once; CDR3 protein: CASSEGIRGGQFF; CDR3 DNA: TGTGCCAGCAGTGAGGGCATTCGGGGCGGGCAGTTCTTC
D gene: TRBD2; V gene: TRBV9; J gene: TRBJ2-2; clone size: NA; CDR3 protein: CASSSQLVRSGGTGELFF; CDR3 DNA: TGTGCCAGCAGCTCACAGTTGGTTAGGAGCGGGGGCACCGGGGAGCTGTTTTTT
D gene: TRBD1; V gene: TRBV9; J gene: TRBJ2-1; clone size: NA; CDR3 protein: CASSVARAGGEQFF; CDR3 DNA: TGTGCCAGCAGCGTAGCTCGGGCAGGGGGCGAGCAGTTCTTC
D gene: TRBD1; V gene: TRBV2; J gene: TRBJ2-1; clone size: NA; CDR3 protein: CASSLDRDNEQFF; CDR3 DNA: TGTGCCAGCAGCCTTGACAGGGACAATGAGCAGTTCTTC
D gene: NA; V gene: TRBV6-5; J gene: TRBJ1-6; clone size: NA; CDR3 protein: CASRYNGLRNSPLHF; CDR3 DNA: TGTGCCAGCAGGTACAACGGGCTCCGTAATTCACCCCTCCACTTT
D gene: NA; V gene: TRBV11-3; J gene: TRBJ2-5; clone size: NA; CDR3 protein: CASSLAGGQQETQYF; CDR3 DNA: TGTGCCAGCAGCTTAGCCGGGGGCCAACAAGAGACCCAGTACTTC
D gene: NA; V gene: TRBV19; J gene: TRBJ1-3; clone size: NA; CDR3 protein: CASGTSWGNTIYF; CDR3 DNA: TGTGCCAGCGGAACATCCTGGGGAAACACCATATATTTT
D gene: NA; V gene: TRBV11-2; J gene: TRBJ2-5; clone size: NA; CDR3 protein: CASSSDSYGTQYF; CDR3 DNA: TGTGCCAGCAGCTCCGACTCCTATGGGACCCAGTACTTC
D gene: TRBD1; V gene: TRBV2; J gene: TRBJ1-6; clone size: NA; CDR3 protein: CASRGQGGYNSPLHF; CDR3 DNA: TGTGCCAGCAGGGGACAGGGAGGCTATAATTCACCCCTCCACTTT
D gene: NA; V gene: TRBV18; J gene: TRBJ1-1; clone size: NA; CDR3 protein: CASSTGIMNTEAFF; CDR3 DNA: TGTGCCAGCTCAACGGGGATCATGAACACTGAAGCTTTCTTT
D gene: TRBD1; V gene: TRBV11-2; J gene: TRBJ2-2; clone size: few; CDR3 protein: CASSLGTGGTGELFF; CDR3 DNA: TGTGCCAGCAGCTTAGGGACAGGGGGCACCGGGGAGCTGTTTTTT
D gene: TRBD2; V gene: TRBV7-7; J gene: TRBJ2-2; clone size: NA; CDR3 protein: CASSQTSGPSTGELFF; CDR3 DNA: TGTGCTAGCAGCCAAACTAGCGGTCCGAGCACCGGGGAGCTGTTTTTT
D gene: NA; V gene: TRBV27; J gene: TRBJ1-1; clone size: NA; CDR3 protein: CASSDLPPGRGSGPAFF; CDR3 DNA: TGTGCCAGCAGTGATCTACCCCCTGGACGCGGGTCTGGGCCGGCTTTCTTT
D gene: TRBD1; V gene: TRBV30; J gene: TRBJ2-7; clone size: NA; CDR3 protein: CAWKGAPDYEQYF; CDR3 DNA: TGTGCCTGGAAGGGGGCGCCTGACTACGAGCAGTACTTC
D gene: TRBD1; V gene: TRBV12-5; J gene: TRBJ2-3; clone size: NA; CDR3 protein: CASGSGQGVTDTQYF; CDR3 DNA: TGTGCTAGTGGCTCGGGACAGGGGGTCACAGATACGCAGTATTTT
D gene: NA; V gene: TRBV4-3; J gene: TRBJ1-1; clone size: NA; CDR3 protein: CASSQFRAGTEAFF; CDR3 DNA: TGCGCCAGCAGCCAATTTAGGGCGGGCACTGAAGCTTTCTTT
D gene: TRBD1; V gene: TRBV4-2; J gene: TRBJ1-3; clone size: NA; CDR3 protein: CASSQDRGKGNTIYF; CDR3 DNA: TGTGCCAGCAGCCAGGACAGGGGGAAGGGAAACACCATATATTTT
D gene: TRBD1; V gene: TRBV6-6; J gene: TRBJ1-2; clone size: NA; CDR3 protein: CASSYSRGLDYGYTF; CDR3 DNA: TGTGCCAGCAGTTACTCGAGGGGGCTTGACTATGGCTACACCTTC
D gene: NA; V gene: TRBV18; J gene: TRBJ1-2; clone size: few; CDR3 protein: CASSPGVQDYGYTF; CDR3 DNA: TGTGCCAGCTCACCAGGGGTTCAGGACTATGGCTACACCTTC
D gene: NA; V gene: TRBV11-2; J gene: TRBJ2-1; clone size: NA; CDR3 protein: CASSLDRAGRQFF; CDR3 DNA: TGTGCCAGCAGCTTAGATAGGGCCGGGCGGCAGTTCTTC
D gene: TRBD2; V gene: TRBV9; J gene: TRBJ2-2; clone size: NA; CDR3 protein: CASSVRAGMGDTGELFF; CDR3 DNA: TGTGCCAGCAGCGTCCGAGCGGGAATGGGGGACACCGGGGAGCTGTTTTTT
D gene: NA; V gene: TRBV7-9; J gene: TRBJ2-6; clone size: NA; CDR3 protein: CAIRGSSGANVLTF; CDR3 DNA: TGTGCCATCCGAGGGAGCTCTGGGGCCAACGTCCTGACTTTC
D gene: NA; V gene: TRBV10-1; J gene: TRBJ1-3; clone size: NA; CDR3 protein: CASSGSAGNTIYF; CDR3 DNA: TGCGCCAGCTCGGGGTCGGCTGGAAACACCATATATTTT
D gene: NA; V gene: TRBV27; J gene: TRBJ2-3; clone size: NA; CDR3 protein: CASSFGVLPDTQYF; CDR3 DNA: TGTGCCAGCAGTTTCGGGGTCCTCCCAGATACGCAGTATTTT
D gene: NA; V gene: TRBV11-2; J gene: TRBJ2-1; clone size: NA; CDR3 protein: CASSFQGDAYNEQFF; CDR3 DNA: TGTGCCAGCAGCTTCCAGGGAGACGCCTACAATGAGCAGTTCTTC
D gene: NA; V gene: TRBV7-6; J gene: TRBJ2-3; clone size: NA; CDR3 protein: CASSLGQTTDTQYF; CDR3 DNA: TGTGCCAGCAGCTTAGGACAGACCACAGATACGCAGTATTTT
D gene: NA; V gene: TRBV6-5; J gene: TRBJ1-1; clone size: once; CDR3 protein: CATGQLGSEAFF; CDR3 DNA: TGTGCCACCGGACAGTTGGGCTCTGAAGCTTTCTTT
D gene: NA; V gene: TRBV11-2; J gene: TRBJ2-3; clone size: NA; CDR3 protein: CASSLRLGTDTQYF; CDR3 DNA: TGTGCCAGCAGCCTCCGCCTGGGGACAGATACGCAGTATTTT
D gene: NA; V gene: TRBV18; J gene: TRBJ1-5; clone size: NA; CDR3 protein: CASSPSQRNQPQHF; CDR3 DNA: TGTGCCAGCTCACCCTCACAGCGCAATCAGCCCCAGCATTTT
D gene: NA; V gene: TRBV6-5; J gene: TRBJ1-6; clone size: NA; CDR3 protein: CASSYQPGMGSPLHF; CDR3 DNA: TGTGCCAGCAGTTACCAGCCGGGCATGGGTTCACCCCTCCACTTT
D gene: NA; V gene: TRBV18; J gene: TRBJ1-1; clone size: once; CDR3 protein: CASSPPIKGANTEAFF; CDR3 DNA: TGTGCCAGCTCACCACCGATTAAGGGTGCGAACACTGAAGCTTTCTTT
D gene: TRBD1; V gene: TRBV9; J gene: TRBJ1-2; clone size: NA; CDR3 protein: CASSVGTGEYGYTF; CDR3 DNA: TGTGCCAGCAGCGTAGGGACAGGGGAGTATGGCTACACCTTC
D gene: NA; V gene: TRBV30; J gene: TRBJ1-5; clone size: once; CDR3 protein: CAWSTLSNQPQHF; CDR3 DNA: TGTGCCTGGAGTACCTTAAGCAATCAGCCCCAGCATTTT
D gene: NA; V gene: TRBV7-8; J gene: TRBJ1-5; clone size: NA; CDR3 protein: CASSLLPGFGNQPQHF; CDR3 DNA: TGTGCCAGCAGCTTACTACCAGGGTTCGGCAATCAGCCCCAGCATTTT
D gene: NA; V gene: TRBV5-1; J gene: TRBJ2-5; clone size: NA; CDR3 protein: CASSELTGETQYF; CDR3 DNA: TGCGCCAGCAGCGAACTTACAGGGGAGACCCAGTACTTC
D gene: TRBD2; V gene: TRBV5-1; J gene: TRBJ2-1; clone size: NA; CDR3 protein: CASSLTLAGDEQFF; CDR3 DNA: TGCGCCAGCAGCCTGACCCTAGCGGGGGATGAGCAGTTCTTC
D gene: NA; V gene: TRBV2; J gene: TRBJ1-4; clone size: NA; CDR3 protein: CASSVGSLNEKLFF; CDR3 DNA: TGTGCCAGCAGTGTGGGGAGTCTCAATGAAAAACTGTTTTTT
D gene: NA; V gene: TRBV19; J gene: TRBJ1-2; clone size: NA; CDR3 protein: CASSRGAAKDGYTF; CDR3 DNA: TGTGCCAGTAGTAGGGGGGCGGCAAAGGATGGCTACACCTTC
D gene: NA; V gene: TRBV6-6; J gene: TRBJ2-7; clone size: NA; CDR3 protein: CASGRAEQYF; CDR3 DNA: TGTGCCAGCGGAAGGGCCGAGCAGTACTTC
D gene: TRBD1; V gene: TRBV30; J gene: TRBJ1-5; clone size: NA; CDR3 protein: CAWSALRQGKGPRHF; CDR3 DNA: TGTGCCTGGAGTGCCCTCCGACAGGGAAAAGGCCCGCGGCATTTT
D gene: TRBD2; V gene: TRBV10-2; J gene: TRBJ2-1; clone size: NA; CDR3 protein: CASSELAGKDEQFF; CDR3 DNA: TGCGCCAGCAGTGAACTAGCGGGTAAAGATGAGCAGTTCTTC
D gene: NA; V gene: TRBV6-5; J gene: TRBJ1-5; clone size: NA; CDR3 protein: CASSLTRGLNQPQHF; CDR3 DNA: TGTGCCAGCAGTTTGACCCGAGGGCTGAATCAGCCCCAGCATTTT
D gene: NA; V gene: TRBV30; J gene: TRBJ1-6; clone size: NA; CDR3 protein: CAWTWGSYNSPLHF; CDR3 DNA: TGTGCCTGGACCTGGGGCTCCTATAATTCACCCCTCCACTTT
D gene: NA; V gene: TRBV7-2; J gene: TRBJ2-4; clone size: NA; CDR3 protein: CASAKERGENIQYF; CDR3 DNA: TGTGCCAGCGCCAAGGAAAGGGGAGAGAACATTCAGTACTTC
D gene: NA; V gene: TRBV29-1; J gene: TRBJ1-2; clone size: NA; CDR3 protein: CSVEGYPNYGYTF; CDR3 DNA: TGCAGCGTGGAGGGTTACCCTAACTATGGCTACACCTTC
D gene: NA; V gene: TRBV19; J gene: TRBJ2-7; clone size: NA; CDR3 protein: CASSITGNHEQYF; CDR3 DNA: TGTGCCAGTAGTATTACAGGGAACCACGAGCAGTACTTC
D gene: NA; V gene: TRBV30; J gene: TRBJ1-5; clone size: NA; CDR3 protein: CAWSRKGSNQPQHF; CDR3 DNA: TGTGCCTGGAGTCGAAAGGGGAGCAATCAGCCCCAGCATTTT